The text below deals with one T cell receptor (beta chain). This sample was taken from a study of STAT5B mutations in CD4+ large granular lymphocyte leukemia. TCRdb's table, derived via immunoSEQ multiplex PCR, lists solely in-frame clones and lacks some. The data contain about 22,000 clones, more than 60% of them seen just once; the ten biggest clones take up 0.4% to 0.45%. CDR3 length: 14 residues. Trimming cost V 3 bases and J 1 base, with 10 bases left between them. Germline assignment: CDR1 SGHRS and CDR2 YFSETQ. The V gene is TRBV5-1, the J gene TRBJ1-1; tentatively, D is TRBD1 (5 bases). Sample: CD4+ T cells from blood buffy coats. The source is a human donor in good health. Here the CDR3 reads CASSYQTANTEAFF. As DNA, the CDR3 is TGCGCCAGCAGCTACCAGACAGCGAACACTGAAGCTTTCTTT. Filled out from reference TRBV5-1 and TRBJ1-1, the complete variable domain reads KAGVTQTPRYLIKTRGQQVTLSCSPISGHRSVSWYQQTPGQGLQFLFEYFSETQRNKGNFPGRFSGRQFSNSRSEMNVSTLELGDSALYLCASSYQTANTEAFFGQGTRLTVV.